Shown below are 13 T cell receptor beta chains from a single sample sequenced in a study of spatial heterogeneity in lung cancer. TCRdb reprocessed the 5' RACE reads via MiXCR and lists one record per CDR3 protein. Of some 36,000 distinct CDR3 sequences listed, more than 6.5% are singletons. This sample's time point: blood at routine non-recurrence follow-up after resection. The sample here was PBMCs, taken at follow-up. These receptors were collected from a male donor with early-stage non-small cell lung cancer.

This clonotype occurred many times. V gene TRBV6-5 combines with J gene TRBJ2-3, with 13 positions matching TRBD2. The V and J ends lost 6 bases and 7 bases, in that order; junction bases with no gene match: 7. Per the germline V gene, CDR1 is MNHEY and CDR2 is SVGAGI. The length of the CDR3 is 15 residues. CDR3 protein: CASSPRLAGGNTQYF. As DNA, the CDR3 is TGTGCCAGCAGCCCCCGACTAGCGGGGGGAAATACGCAGTATTTT.

J is TRBJ1-4 and V is TRBV6-1, with D uncertain. The germline CDR1 and CDR2 sequences are MNHNS and SASEGT. V lost 5 bases and J 14 bases, leaving 15 bases between the germline ends. CDR3 length: 12 amino acids. CDR3 residues: CASSMPTKQLFF. The DNA of the CDR3 is TGTGCCAGCAGTATGCCGACTAAGCAGCTGTTTTTT.

This clonotype was picked up a small number of times. The rearrangement uses TRBV3-1 and TRBJ2-1; D unclear. V dropped 3 bases and J dropped 2 bases, with 5 bases sitting between them. Germline V CDR1 and CDR2: LGHDT, YNNKEL (reference sequence). The CDR3 contains 13 residues. The CDR3: CASSQGTYNEQFF. CDR3 DNA: TGTGCCAGCAGCCAGGGAACCTACAATGAGCAGTTCTTC.

Many counts were recorded for this clonotype. The V call is TRBV20-1, the J call TRBJ2-3, with 8 bases that match TRBD2. The CDR3 consists of 15 residues. Per the germline V gene, CDR1 is DFQATT and CDR2 is SNEGSKA (reference sequence). J gave up 5 bases and V 1 base, and 8 bases lay outside the gene matches. The CDR3 region is CSARAGSGVVDTQYF. DNA of the CDR3: TGCAGTGCTAGAGCAGGTAGCGGGGTTGTAGATACGCAGTATTTT.

The table lists this clonotype with many counts. The CDR3 DNA reads as TGTGCCAGTAGTATAGGGGCAGGGTCCGAAGCTTTCTTT. This codes for CASSIGAGSEAFF. The J gene is TRBJ1-1, the V gene TRBV19, with a possible D match to TRBD1 (5 bases). V dropped 1 base and J dropped 8 bases, with 11 bases sitting between them. Looked up from germline, CDR1 is LNHDA and CDR2 is SQIVND (reference sequence). This CDR3 region has 13 residues.

This clonotype was detected many times. The DNA of the CDR3 is TGTGCCTGGAGGGCCGGGGATTACACAGATACGCAGTATTTT. It codes for CAWRAGDYTDTQYF. The chain couples TRBV30 to TRBJ2-3, with D perhaps TRBD2 (5 bases). V dropped 3 bases and J dropped 2 bases, with 12 bases sitting between them. Germline CDR1 is GTSNPN and CDR2 is SVGIG (reference sequence). The CDR3 loop spans 14 amino acids.

The sample holds many counts of this clonotype. The J gene is TRBJ2-1, the V gene TRBV13; TRBD1 agrees at 9 bases. Germline V lookup: CDR1 PRHDT, CDR2 FYEKMQ (reference sequence). The CDR3 is 16 amino acids. The V and J ends lost 5 bases and 3 bases, in that order; junction bases with no gene match: 8. The CDR3 DNA follows: TGTGCCAGCAGCGACCGGACAGGGGTTAGCTACAATGAGCAGTTCTTC. It translates to CASSDRTGVSYNEQFF.

This clonotype was counted ten times or more. The rearrangement joins TRBV20-1 to TRBJ1-5; 8 bases fit TRBD1. Looked up from germline, CDR1 is DFQATT and CDR2 is SNEGSKA (reference sequence). V shed 4 bases and J 7 bases; nucleotides not matched to a gene: 6. The CDR3 runs to 13 residues. The CDR3 DNA is TGCAGTGCTACGGGACAGGTAGGGCAGCCCCAGCATTTT. Protein: CSATGQVGQPQHF.

This chain uses TRBV9 with TRBJ2-5; TRBD2 might be the D (7 bases). V was clipped by 1 base and J by 5 bases, with 18 bases between them. This CDR3 is 16 amino acids long. The V gene's germline CDR1 is SGDLS and CDR2 YYNGEE. CDR3 coding DNA: TGTGCCAGCAGCGTAACGAACTTAGGGGGGGCCGAGACCCAGTACTTC. Translation: CASSVTNLGGAETQYF.

In its sample, this clonotype was seen many times. The CDR3 is CASSFGHTNTGELFF. The CDR3, as DNA: TGTGCCAGCAGCTTCGGGCATACGAACACCGGGGAGCTGTTTTTT. This chain joins TRBV7-3 and TRBJ2-2; D call uncertain. V lost 3 bases and J lost 0, with 8 bases in between. Germline V gene sequence: CDR1 SGHTA, CDR2 FQGTGA. This CDR3 is 15 amino acids long.

This clonotype was recorded many times. This chain connects TRBV6-1 to TRBJ1-2; D may be TRBD1 (5 bases). Trimming shortened V by 6 bases and J by 3 bases, and 14 bases separated the two germline ends. Germline values: CDR1 MNHNS, CDR2 SASEGT. This CDR3 comprises 14 residues. DNA of the CDR3: TGTGCCAGCAGACCAGTGGGGCTGTACTATGGCTACACCTTC. Translating it yields CASRPVGLYYGYTF.

This clonotype occurred many times. The chain has TRBV27 and TRBJ1-2; tentative D call: TRBD1 (5 bases). CDR1 and CDR2 from the germline V gene are MNHEY and SMNVEV (reference sequence). The CDR3 loop spans 13 amino acids. Deletions cut 3 bases from V and 1 base from J, with 6 bases between. The DNA of the CDR3 is TGTGCCAGCAGTTTTGACAGTAACTATGGCTACACCTTC. This sequence encodes CASSFDSNYGYTF.

This clonotype has ten or more counts. The genes are TRBV7-9 and TRBJ1-2, with unresolved D. The V end was cut by 2 bases, the J end by 0 bases, with 7 bases between. The CDR3 totals 14 residues. The germline V gene has CDR1 SEHNR and CDR2 FQNEAQ (reference sequence). The CDR3 spells CASSLSAANYGYTF. The CDR3 DNA sequence: TGTGCCAGCAGCTTAAGTGCGGCTAACTATGGCTACACCTTC.